Here is one TCR beta chain with its context. What this receptor recognizes is not known. TCRdb shows the sequencer as Illumina HiSeq 2000. TCR beta cDNA libraries were made by 5'RACE template switching that added a universal primer site and unique molecular identifiers. cDNA synthesis was primed from the TCR beta constant segment, followed by two successive PCR amplification steps. The original methods were these. MIGEC was used to demultiplex reads and group reads by UMI, and MiTCR was used to assemble and quantify clonotypes. To exclude erroneous sequences, any TCR cDNA sequence not supported by at least two reads was discarded. The tcR package was used for downstream repertoire analysis, and clonotypes were matched across fractions by CDR3 nucleotide sequence plus V segment. VDJmatch was used to annotate antigen specificity against VDJdb, with one amino acid substitution in CDR3 permitted. TCRdb reprocessed the reads; each CDR3 protein sequence makes one entry, and DNA is unavailable. The V and J calls follow TCRdb's processing rather than the paper's. This specimen's table enumerates around 380,000 distinct CDR3 sequences. Roughly 10% of the sample lies in the top ten.

HCMV serostatus was determined by detecting HCMV-specific IgG in serum with a commercial ELISA kit. Ficoll density gradient centrifugation was used to isolate peripheral blood mononuclear cells from blood. The data originate from a study of T cells expressing NK-cell markers (dated by TCRdb to the early 2020s). Regarding the study in general: TCR beta-chain repertoires were profiled in sorted CD3+CD56+NKG2C+, CD3+CD56+NKG2C- and CD3+CD56-NKG2C+ T-cell subsets from about 8 donors. Libraries were sequenced as 2 x 150 bp reads on Illumina HiSeq 2000/2500, MiSeq or NextSeq. The eight sequenced donors were randomly selected healthy volunteers, three men and five women. Among the eight sequenced donors, seven were HCMV-seropositive and one was HCMV-seronegative.

The CDR3 goes from the cysteine to the phenylalanine over 15 residues. Only the protein sequence is given. CDR1 SEHNR and CDR2 FQNEAQ were looked up in the germline V gene (reference sequence). What the authors observed across the whole study: In roughly six donors, the dominant CD3+CD56+NKG2C+ clonotypes ranked among the top 10 CD8+ clonotypes, making up 1.0-7.0% of CD8+ T cells. Those dominant clonotypes were again the most abundant among CD3+CD56-NKG2C+ cells in a few donors, at roughly 25-60.1%. Whether the expanded NKG2C-expressing T cell clones were specific for HCMV antigens was left unclear.

The material sequenced was blood T cells: a sorted CD56 or NKG2C T cell subset, CD4+ or CD8+ T cells, or bulk PBMC T cells (not recorded which). The clonotype was recovered from a woman between 45 and 65 years old in good health. Donor details come from another sample of the same person, matched by shared clones. This chain is built from TRBV7-9 and TRBJ2-7. The CDR3: CASSPTWGTLYEQYF.